Shown below are 21 T cell receptor beta chains from a single sample sequenced in a study of shared clonotypes between healthy human individuals. Sequencing was performed with immunoSEQ multiplex PCR; in TCRdb, only in-frame clones are kept and a portion is missing. The sample shows millions of clones, about 93% of them seen only once. Naive CD8 cells lacked CD45RO and underwent positive selection for CCR7, leaving out terminally differentiated effector memory CD45RA+ cells. The specimen sequenced was naive CD8+ T cells from PBMCs. These receptor sequences come from a man aged 18 to 29 in good health. Some clones in this sample may be carry-over from other donors' samples.

This clone was observed once. CDR3 in DNA: TGTGCCAGCAGCCGTGGGACAGGGGACGAGCAGTACTTC. Protein sequence: CASSRGTGDEQYF. The chain uses TRBV11-3 and TRBJ2-7; TRBD1 matches at 10 bases. J was trimmed by 5 bases and V by 5 bases; bases with no gene match: 3. Germline values: CDR1 SGHNT, CDR2 YENEEA. The CDR3 loop spans 13 amino acids.

In the case of this clone: Being one base from a much bigger clone, this may be a read error. Other DNA sequences in this sample translate to the same CDR3. V gene TRBV9 combines with J gene TRBJ1-1; D gene unclear. The V end was cut by 0 bases, the J end by 1 base, with 4 bases between. This CDR3 region has 13 residues. CDR1 is SGDLS and CDR2 is YYNGEE in the germline V gene. The CDR3, as DNA: TGTGCCAGCAGCGTAGAGCGGAACACTGAAGCTTTCTTT. Its translation is CASSVERNTEAFF.

The chain uses TRBV23-1 and TRBJ2-1; D gene unclear. TRBV23-1 is recorded as an ORF, its role being uncertain. V was pared by 9 bases and J by 2 bases, with 32 bases between. CDR3 size: 20 residues. CDR3 DNA sequence: TGCGCCAGACCTCAGAGCATCGACACCTTGCTTATGGGTGCCTACAATGAGCAGTTCTTC. Translation: CARPQSIDTLLMGAYNEQFF.

This chain connects TRBV9 to TRBJ1-4, with a tentative D call TRBD1 (5 bases). Trimming took 3 bases from V and 8 from J, leaving 20 bases between them. This CDR3 is 16 amino acids long. Germline CDR1 is SGDLS and CDR2 is YYNGEE. The CDR3 protein is CASSDGGDPRKEKLFF. CDR3 DNA sequence: TGTGCCAGCAGCGATGGGGGGGACCCTAGGAAAGAAAAACTGTTTTTT.

The V and J genes are TRBV9 and TRBJ2-7; D perhaps matches TRBD2 (5 bases). Trimming pared 4 bases from V and 9 bases from J, leaving 23 bases between. The V gene's germline CDR1 is SGDLS and CDR2 YYNGEE. The CDR3 is 15 amino acids. CDR3 sequence: CASSSANEGPGVQYF. In nucleotides, the CDR3 is TGTGCCAGCAGCTCTGCTAACGAAGGGCCCGGGGTGCAGTACTTC. Using reference TRBV9 and TRBJ2-7 for the parts outside the CDR3, the full variable domain is DSGVTQTPKHLITATGQRVTLRCSPRSGDLSVYWYQQSLDQGLQFLIQYYNGEERAKGNILERFSAQQFPDLHSELNLSSLELGDSALYFCASSSANEGPGVQYFGPGTRLTVT.

The chain is built from TRBV28 and TRBJ1-2; the D gene is possibly TRBD1 (6 bases). V lost 8 bases and J 0 bases, leaving 22 bases between the germline ends. This CDR3 contains 17 residues. Germline-derived CDR1 and CDR2 are MDHEN and SYDVKM. The CDR3 here is CASLTTWRGNSNYGYTF. CDR3 in DNA: TGTGCCAGCTTAACCACCTGGAGGGGGAATTCTAACTATGGCTACACCTTC.

This clone was recorded once. The rearrangement joins TRBV18 to TRBJ2-7; TRBD2 agrees at 12 bases. After removal of 3 bases from V and 2 bases from J, the junction contained 2 bases not matched to a gene. The CDR3 spans 15 residues. The germline V gene has CDR1 KGHSH and CDR2 LQKENI. The CDR3 DNA reads TGTGCCAGCTCACCTCCTAGCGGGAGGGCCTACGAGCAGTACTTC. Amino acid sequence: CASSPPSGRAYEQYF.

The chain joins TRBV29-1 to TRBJ2-1; 10 nucleotides agree with TRBD2. Trimming removed 8 bases from V and 7 bases from J; junction bases left unmatched: 11. This CDR3 contains 14 residues. From germline, CDR1 is SQVTM and CDR2 ANQGSEA. This CDR3 is CSLTSGRGRNEQFF. DNA for the CDR3: TGCAGCCTCACAAGCGGGAGGGGAAGGAATGAGCAGTTCTTC.

This clone was recorded only once. The chain is built from TRBV10-1 and TRBJ2-7; TRBD2 agrees at 9 bases. V gave up 4 bases and J gave up 2 bases; unmatched junction bases: 9. CDR1 and CDR2 from the germline V gene are WNHNN and SYGVQD (reference sequence). The CDR3 extends over 16 amino acids. CDR3 in DNA: TGCGCCAGCAGTGCGTCCGGGTCTAGCGGGACCTACGAGCAGTACTTC. It codes for CASSASGSSGTYEQYF.

J is TRBJ2-7 and V is TRBV7-2, with TRBD1 matching over 7 bases. The CDR3 loop spans 15 amino acids. Losses at the gene ends were 6 bases for V and 3 bases for J; bases not matched to a gene: 11. CDR1 and CDR2 from the germline V gene are SGHTA and FQGNSA. The CDR3 loop reads CASRPTGQGVYEQYF. The CDR3 bases are TGTGCCAGCAGACCCACCGGGCAGGGGGTCTACGAGCAGTACTTC.

The V gene is TRBV29-1, the J gene TRBJ2-7; perhaps TRBD2 as D (5 bases). The CDR3 is 12 residues long. Germline assignment: CDR1 SQVTM and CDR2 ANQGSEA. Trimming left V 7 bases short and J 6 bases short, with 16 bases between. CDR3: CSAAGGYGEQYF. For the CDR3, the DNA is TGCAGCGCGGCGGGTGGGTACGGCGAGCAGTACTTC.

The chain is built from TRBV5-1 and TRBJ1-1, with TRBD1 as a possible D gene (5 bases). From germline, CDR1 is SGHRS and CDR2 YFSETQ. Trimming removed 4 bases at V and 6 bases at J, with 16 bases between. The CDR3 is made up of 14 amino acids. The CDR3 loop is CASSGTGGGAEAFF. CDR3 in DNA: TGCGCCAGCAGCGGGACCGGTGGTGGGGCTGAAGCTTTCTTT. Using reference TRBV5-1 and TRBJ1-1 for the parts outside the CDR3, the full variable domain is KAGVTQTPRYLIKTRGQQVTLSCSPISGHRSVSWYQQTPGQGLQFLFEYFSETQRNKGNFPGRFSGRQFSNSRSEMNVSTLELGDSALYLCASSGTGGGAEAFFGQGTRLTVV.

This clone was recorded a few times. The rearrangement uses TRBV7-7 and TRBJ2-7; the D is unclear. CDR3 length: 13 residues. The V end was cut by 4 bases, the J end by 2 bases, with 9 bases between. Germline V gene sequence: CDR1 SSHAT, CDR2 FNYEAQ (reference sequence). CDR3 in DNA: TGTGCCAGCAGCTATGACACTGCCTACGAGCAGTACTTC. Its protein is CASSYDTAYEQYF.

This clone showed up just a few times. V gene TRBV30 combines with J gene TRBJ1-1; D remains unclear. The V gene lost 4 bases and the J gene lost 1 base, with 7 bases spanning the gap. The CDR3 extends over 12 amino acids. Germline V gives CDR1 GTSNPN, CDR2 SVGIG (reference sequence). The CDR3 DNA reads as TGTGCCTGGAATGCGGAGAACACTGAAGCTTTCTTT. Encoded protein: CAWNAENTEAFF.

The rearrangement links TRBV29-1 to TRBJ2-1; 11 bases match TRBD2. V shed 1 base, J shed 7 bases, and the junction held 9 bases outside the gene matches. Germline V lookup: CDR1 SQVTM, CDR2 ANQGSEA. This CDR3 spans 16 amino acids. This CDR3 is CSVEVMTSGKGNEQFF. The CDR3 DNA sequence: TGCAGCGTTGAAGTAATGACTAGCGGGAAGGGTAATGAGCAGTTCTTC.

The chain couples TRBV6-5 to TRBJ1-1; D uncertain. Trimming removed 0 bases from V and 6 bases from J, with 8 bases in between. CDR1 is MNHEY, CDR2 SVGAGI, per germline. CDR3 length equals 13 residues. The CDR3 sequence: CASSYSESPEAFF. DNA for the CDR3: TGTGCCAGCAGTTACTCTGAGAGCCCTGAAGCTTTCTTT.

The chain employs TRBV7-8 and TRBJ1-1, with D uncertain. This CDR3 contains 14 residues. V lost 1 base and J lost 3, with 9 bases in between. Germline V gives CDR1 SGHVS, CDR2 FQNEAQ. Here the CDR3 reads CASSLVPGDTEAFF. Written as DNA, the CDR3 is TGTGCCAGCAGCTTAGTCCCTGGGGACACTGAAGCTTTCTTT.

The chain carries TRBV6-5 and TRBJ2-3; 7 bases agree with TRBD2. Germline loops: CDR1 MNHEY, CDR2 SVGAGI. The CDR3 is 15 residues long. J gave up 6 bases and V 5 bases, and 11 bases lay outside the gene matches. CDR3 sequence reads: CASSTLADMADTQYF. The CDR3 nucleotides are TGTGCCAGCAGTACCCTAGCGGACATGGCGGATACGCAGTATTTT.

Worth noting for this clone: The junction departs from the called germline gene at one end, perhaps through a read error. The rearrangement uses TRBV28 and TRBJ2-1; a possible D gene is TRBD2 (6 bases). Germline V CDR1 and CDR2: MDHEN, SYDVKM. The CDR3 runs to 15 residues. CDR3 in amino acids: CASSPPGGGYSEQFF. CDR3 DNA: TGTGCCAGCAGCCCACCCGGGGGAGGCTACAGTGAGCAGTTCTTC. The variable domain in full, completed from reference TRBV28 and TRBJ2-1, reads DVKVTQSSRYLVKRTGEKVFLECVQDMDHENMFWYRQDPGLGLRLIYFSYDVKMKEKGDIPEGYSVSREKKERFSLILESASTNQTSMYLCASSPPGGGYSEQFFGPGTRLTVL.

The J gene is TRBJ1-5, the V gene TRBV7-9; TRBD1 matches at 12 bases. CDR3 length: 19 residues. Germline V gene data show CDR1 as SEHNR and CDR2 as FQNEAQ (reference sequence). V gave up 4 bases and J gave up 1 base; unmatched junction bases: 11. The CDR3 bases are TGTGCCAGCAGCTCCCCGGGACAGGGGGCCCCGGGGAGCAATCAGCCCCAGCATTTT. Amino acids: CASSSPGQGAPGSNQPQHF.

This sequence joins TRBV4-2 and TRBJ1-3; possible D gene TRBD1, 6 bases. This CDR3 has 12 amino acids. Per germline, CDR1 LGHNA and CDR2 YNFKEQ. Trimming removed 8 bases at V and 4 bases at J, with 9 bases between. The CDR3 here is CASGGPGNTIYF. DNA for the CDR3: TGTGCCAGCGGGGGGCCGGGAAACACCATATATTTT.